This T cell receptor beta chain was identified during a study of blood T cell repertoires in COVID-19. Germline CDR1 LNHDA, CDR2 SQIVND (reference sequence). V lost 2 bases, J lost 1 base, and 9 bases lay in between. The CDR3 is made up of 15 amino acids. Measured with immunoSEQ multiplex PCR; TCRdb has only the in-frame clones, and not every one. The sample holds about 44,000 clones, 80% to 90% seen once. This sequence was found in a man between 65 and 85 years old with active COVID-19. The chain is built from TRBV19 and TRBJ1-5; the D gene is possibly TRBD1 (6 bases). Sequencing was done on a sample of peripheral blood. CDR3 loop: CASSIRGASNQPQHF. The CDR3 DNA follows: TGTGCCAGTAGTATACGGGGGGCGAGCAATCAGCCCCAGCATTTT.